The clone carrying this TCR beta chain has at least ten counts. What it binds is unknown. The data were obtained in a study of identical twins. General study points: A lower insertion count was a feature of abundant cord blood beta clonotypes, with no such feature in memory repertoires.

Unique molecular identifiers were present on the cDNA, and a universal primer site came from template switching. TCRdb reanalysed the 5' RACE reads using MiXCR and keeps one entry per CDR3 protein. The sample carries approximately 670,000 distinct CDR3 sequences, approximately 6% recorded once. The CDR3 loop spans 14 amino acids. V lost 5 bases and J lost 1, with 11 bases in between. This TCR was sampled from a man between 18 and 29 years old in good health. The sequenced material came from naive T cells sorted from blood. The V gene is TRBV12-3 or TRBV12-4, the J gene TRBJ1-1; no clear D. This chain's CDR3 is CASSRTRQNTEAFF. DNA of the CDR3: TGTGCCAGCAGTCGAACCCGACAGAACACTGAAGCTTTCTTT.